This T cell receptor beta chain was captured by sequencing in a study of T cell responses to AZD1222 COVID-19 vaccine. Sequenced by immunoSEQ multiplex PCR; TCRdb stores in-frame clones only, minus some. The sample carries more than 150,000 clones, around nine tenths recorded once. Per the germline V gene, CDR1 is GTSNPN and CDR2 is SVGIG (reference sequence). The CDR3 has 16 residues. Unmatched junction bases numbered 8, after V lost 2 bases and J lost 2 bases. The chain links TRBV30 to TRBJ1-3; 8 bases map to TRBD1. This sequence was found in an adult who received the AZD1222 COVID-19 vaccine. The sample in question was peripheral blood, obtained 28 days after the second AZD1222 dose. CDR3 protein: CAWSSFGQGAGNTIYF. The CDR3 bases are TGTGCCTGGAGTAGTTTTGGACAGGGCGCTGGAAACACCATATATTTT.